This TCR beta chain was recorded in a study of PD-L1 blockade in urothelial cancer. Study-wide context: Blood drawn 3 weeks (second dose) and 6 weeks after treatment start was analyzed.

Each patient gave between 1 and 8 samples, pretreatment and on-treatment. Profiled with immunoSEQ multiplex PCR; TCRdb holds only in-frame clones, not every one. The table has 55,000 to 70,000 clones, around 80% seen once. V lost 3 bases and J lost 5; bases outside the gene matches: 3. CDR1 LNHDA and CDR2 SQIVND come from the germline V gene (reference sequence). CDR3 length: 14 residues. The source was PBMCs, collected around atezolizumab (anti-PD-L1) treatment. The receptor was isolated from a man between 65 and 80 years old with urothelial cancer. The chain has TRBV19 and TRBJ1-5; 8 bases fit TRBD1. CDR3 DNA sequence: TGTGCCAGTAGTATTGCAGGGGGCGATCAGCCCCAGCATTTT. It translates to CASSIAGGDQPQHF.